The TCR beta chain under discussion was sequenced for a study of T cell responses to AZD1222 COVID-19 vaccine. Study-wide context: Samples with a second dose at about 4 or about 12 weeks were pooled together.

Using immunoSEQ multiplex PCR, the repertoire was profiled, and TCRdb retains in-frame clones only, with some absent. This table holds roughly 120,000 clones, more than 75% found once. Trimming stripped 10 bases from V and 2 bases from J, with 8 bases between. CDR3 length: 11 amino acids. The germline gives CDR1 MNHEY, CDR2 SVGAGI. General study findings and limits: Among AZD1222 vaccinees, only 5 or 6 were seropositive at baseline. Possibly, clonal diversity was underestimated; donors were largely white British and included more females.

This clone was observed many times. No antigen is known for it. This receptor was taken from an adult in good health. The sample in question was peripheral blood, obtained on day 0 of AZD1222 vaccination. V usage is TRBV6-5 and J usage is TRBJ1-2; no clear D. The CDR3 nucleotides are TGTGCCACCACAGTGAACTATGGCTACACCTTC. It specifies CATTVNYGYTF.